This TCR beta chain was identified during a study of shared T cell receptors in the human thymus. There are 17 residues in the CDR3. CDR1 and CDR2 (germline): SGHDT, YYEEEE. V was clipped by 4 bases and J by 5 bases, with 24 bases between them. Some clones are missing from TCRdb's copy, which holds only in-frame ones; the method was immunoSEQ multiplex PCR. The sample holds about 380,000 clones, just under 95% seen once. Sequencing input: thymocytes. This sequence was found in a human donor. The V call is TRBV5-6, the J call TRBJ2-5; perhaps TRBD1 as D (6 bases). CDR3 region: CASSPSPQGNPRETQYF. The CDR3 coding sequence is TGTGCCAGCAGCCCCTCCCCCCAGGGGAACCCTAGGGAGACCCAGTACTTC.